This TCR beta chain was captured by sequencing in a study of shared clonotypes between healthy human individuals. Study summary: Researchers assigned three CD4 naive, three CD4 memory, two CD8 naive and one CD8 memory plate to each donor. Study results and caveats: Naive subsets generally had larger estimated richness than memory subsets. Sequencing depth was a factor that was expected to affect clonotype sharing among donors. Among four donors, about 5% of naive CD4 clonotypes were found in common.

About this clone itself: Its antigen remains unidentified.

CDR1 is SGDLS and CDR2 is YYNGEE in the germline V gene. V was trimmed by 3 bases and J by 4 bases, leaving 14 bases between them. This CDR3 has 15 amino acids. The table came from immunoSEQ multiplex PCR; TCRdb's copy has only in-frame clones and leaves some out. This repertoire shows some 2.1 million clones, roughly 95% found once; its top ten account for 0.13%. V gene TRBV9 combines with J gene TRBJ1-3, with D possibly being TRBD1 (6 bases). Material: naive CD4+ T cells sorted from blood. The subset here: CD45RA+ positively selected. The clonotype comes from a young man in good health. CDR3 loop: CASSASGTSGNTIYF. Here the CDR3 DNA reads TGTGCCAGCAGCGCCTCCGGGACATCAGGAAACACCATATATTTT.